This is a list of T cell receptor beta chains from one sample in a study of T cell responses to AZD1222 COVID-19 vaccine. The method was immunoSEQ multiplex PCR; TCRdb's version includes in-frame clones alone and lacks a portion of them. Found here are 130,000 or so clones, about 91% of them singletons; the top ten hold 1.5% to 2%. Sequences were derived from peripheral blood, sampled 28 days after the second AZD1222 dose. The receptor source for this set is an adult who received the AZD1222 COVID-19 vaccine. Both conserved end residues are part of each CDR3. Where a row states a size, it is once, few, many or the class of an expanded clone; other rows omit it.

clone_size | v_call | cdr3_aa
NA | TRBV4-1 | CASSQGGRPYGYTF
NA | TRBV10-3 | CAGGGDGNQPQHF
NA | TRBV5-1 | CASTPGQVNTGELFF
NA | TRBV7-2 | CASSLGGGSGRNEQFF
NA | TRBV5-6 | CASSSTGVGEQYF
NA | TRBV11-2 | CASSPTGELFF
few | TRBV5-6 | CASSLLGSVGTGSNEQFF
once | TRBV18 | CASSRDRGRAGNTIYF
NA | TRBV3-1/TRBV3-2 | CASSRGPGGAGAFF
NA | TRBV18 | CASSPETGNTEAFF
NA | TRBV18 | CASSPAQHEKLFF
NA | TRBV6-5 | CASSSMRNTEAFF
NA | TRBV11-2 | CASSRLSTGTGDPFHF
NA | TRBV7-9 | CASSPLQGAEATEAFF
NA | TRBV18 | CASSPTDRVAYNEQFF
NA | TRBV18 | CASSPVLGGNTIYF
NA | TRBV7-9 | CASSKEKGLDTEAFF
NA | TRBV6-5 | CASSYSGQGYTIYF
NA | TRBV11-2 | CASSPRGWGTGVAETQYF
NA | TRBV7-9 | CASSPLTGTPHEQYF
NA | TRBV6-5 | CASRTDYYSNQPQHF
NA | TRBV19 | CASSIWGGVGATNEKLFF
once | TRBV6-5 | CASSYSAGELFF
NA | TRBV7-9 | CASSSISGLAGGETQYF
NA | TRBV5-8 | CASSLRLAGYNEQFF
NA | TRBV2 | CASSESAGLQETQYF
NA | TRBV18 | CASSPGQGITEAFF
NA | TRBV6-5 | CASSYTPGQGEKLFF
NA | TRBV7-8 | CASSLGILGNQPQHF
NA | TRBV4-3 | CASSQDSRAETQYF
once | TRBV5-6 | CASSWDRVKESEKAFF
NA | TRBV11-3 | CASSLGSGDYSPLHF
NA | TRBV7-3 | CASSWGGPRAQYF
NA | TRBV25-1 | CATTVTSGVHSNEQFF
NA | TRBV6-5 | CASSTGQGGNYGYTF
NA | TRBV5-1 | CASSLDRGQDGYTF
once | TRBV6-6 | CASSAHLDPGNEQFF
few | TRBV12-3/TRBV12-4 | CASSSQAGTEAFF
NA | TRBV25-1 | CATHGWGTAGSGANVLTF
once | TRBV19 | CASSMQGDSGNTIYF
NA | TRBV4-1 | CASSPGTGGGRTNEKLFF
NA | TRBV30 | CAWSVGLGEKLFF
once | TRBV11-3 | CASSRRGEAFF
NA | TRBV29-1 | CSVDKYPGGGYTF
NA | TRBV13 | CASSIGQGITEAFF
NA | TRBV7-9 | CASSLAAGGSDNYGYTF
NA | TRBV7-3 | CASSLIGLAGGSTDTQYF
NA | TRBV10-3 | CAISEGVGTEAFF
NA | TRBV11-2 | CASSLGSLMGEQYF
once | TRBV19 | CASSQDSKETQYF
NA | TRBV7-2 | CASRQTGSDTQYF
NA | TRBV30 | CAWSVPGGGYTF
NA | TRBV27 | CAIRPGTGQAEAFF
NA | TRBV2 | CASSHNQGANQPQHF
NA | TRBV28 | CASSPRGEGEETQYF
NA | TRBV6-5 | CASSSPLGRGNTIYF
NA | TRBV5-1 | CASSLAPPQETQYF
NA | TRBV11-3 | CASSAPNTEAFF
once | TRBV6-1 | CASSEGPATNEKLFF